This is a list of T cell receptor beta chains from one sample in a study of shared clonotypes between healthy human individuals. Assay used: immunoSEQ multiplex PCR; TCRdb lists only in-frame clones, some missing. The data hold roughly 2.2 million clones, with 85% to 95% observed a single time. The material sequenced was naive CD4+ T cells from PBMCs. The receptor source for this set is a young man in good health. Some clones in this sample may be carry-over from other donors' samples. Both conserved end residues are part of each CDR3. The D gene is left open where the match is weak.

>TRBV5-8|TRBD1|TRBJ2-7
CASSLVGTGVYEQYF
>TRBV7-9|.|TRBJ1-1
CASNQILGKNTEAFF
>TRBV19|TRBD1|TRBJ1-1
CASQTRQGSNTEAFF
>TRBV7-2|.|TRBJ2-7
CASSLARTSYEQYF
>TRBV29-1|.|TRBJ2-7
CSVEFWGRLYEQYF
>TRBV30|TRBD1|TRBJ2-7
CAWSTGGPSYEQYF
>TRBV28|.|TRBJ2-7
CASSLTGEQYF
>TRBV13|TRBD1|TRBJ2-3
CASSLGTGGRGTQYF
>TRBV6-1|TRBD1|TRBJ2-7
CASVTGQYEQYF
>TRBV2|.|TRBJ2-7
CASSEYSREYF
>TRBV28|TRBD1|TRBJ2-2
CASRPTGKNTGELFF
>TRBV5-1|.|TRBJ2-5
CASSSTVGQETQYF
>TRBV7-9|.|TRBJ1-1
CASSSTPGRAGANTEAFF
>TRBV7-6|TRBD1|TRBJ2-2
CASSLTGADTGELFF
>TRBV28|.|TRBJ2-3
CASSLVALAPSTDTQYF
>TRBV6-1|TRBD1|TRBJ2-7
CASRARDRNSYEQYF
>TRBV4-3|TRBD2|TRBJ2-1
CASSPGVAGGNEQFF
>TRBV7-2|TRBD2|TRBJ2-5
CASSLGLAGSQETQYF
>TRBV19|.|TRBJ2-5
CASSIFAGLQETQYF
>TRBV21-1|.|TRBJ2-3
CASSTPGSATFPSTDTQYF
>TRBV7-3|.|TRBJ2-1
CASIPGTPRNEQFF
>TRBV19|.|TRBJ2-3
CASSIGRVITDTQYF
>TRBV5-6|TRBD1|TRBJ2-5
CASSPGTGARETQYF
>TRBV15|.|TRBJ1-5
CATSSRGGWSGSPYGAYSNQPQHF
>TRBV18|.|TRBJ2-1
CASSSRLSSYNEQFF
>TRBV10-3|TRBD2|TRBJ2-3
CAISGGTSGGTDTQYF
>TRBV2|.|TRBJ1-4
CASSGETSNEKLFF
>TRBV28|.|TRBJ1-1
CASSTSTVNTEAFF
>TRBV9|TRBD1|TRBJ2-2
CASSGKGQLSTGELFF
>TRBV30|.|TRBJ1-1
CAWSTGSEAFF
>TRBV7-9|.|TRBJ1-5
CASSSRGGNQSQHF
>TRBV9|TRBD1|TRBJ1-1
CASSVDPGTGGTEAFF
>TRBV7-2|.|TRBJ1-5
CASSLVAGFNNQPQHF
>TRBV10-3|.|TRBJ2-2
CAIRETGNTGELFF
>TRBV5-1|TRBD1|TRBJ2-6
CASKGDSLLSGANVLTF
>TRBV5-1|TRBD2|TRBJ2-3
CASSWGREGTDTQYF
>TRBV2|.|TRBJ1-2
CASRDDMDGYTF
>TRBV28|TRBD2|TRBJ2-7
CASSPTSGRREQYF
>TRBV4-1|.|TRBJ1-1
CASSPPGTEAFF
>TRBV5-1|TRBD2|TRBJ2-1
CASSLVLAGGIGEQFF
>TRBV5-4|TRBD2|TRBJ2-7
CASSLVASGGHWYF
>TRBV30|.|TRBJ1-4
CAWSAQATNEKLFF
>TRBV7-9|.|TRBJ2-5
CASSSGYSQETQYF
>TRBV4-2|.|TRBJ1-3
CASSQGDLAPSGNTIYF